The sequence of this T cell receptor beta chain was determined in a study of T cell repertoires in cytomegalovirus infection. One entry per CDR3 protein results from TCRdb running MiXCR on the reads. This table holds some 700,000 distinct CDR3 sequences, around 31% found once. V trimming: 3 bases; J trimming: 5 bases; junction bases outside the gene matches: 3. The CDR3 spans 14 residues. This clonotype was observed a few times. The target antigen is unknown. Sequenced here: cultured PBMCs, sampled from culture after CMV antigen stimulation. This chain joins TRBV12-3 or TRBV12-4 and TRBJ2-1, with TRBD2 identical over 8 bases. The sequence was collected from a human donor in good health (CMV status not recorded). Some clones in this sample may be carry-over from other donors' samples. The CDR3 loop reads CASSFGGGNNEQFF. In nucleotides, the CDR3 is TGTGCCAGCAGTTTCGGGGGGGGTAACAATGAGCAGTTCTTC.